The 32 T cell receptor beta chains below were found in one sample sequenced in a study of blood T cell repertoires in COVID-19. Sequencing was performed with immunoSEQ multiplex PCR; in TCRdb, only in-frame clones are kept and a portion is missing. The table includes roughly 53,000 clones, approximately 85% detected once. Sample: peripheral blood. Every receptor here comes from a human donor in a cohort sampled during active COVID-19.

The rearrangement uses TRBV9 and TRBJ2-7, with D possibly TRBD2 on 5 matching bases. Deletions cut 0 bases from V and 0 bases from J, with 13 bases between. The CDR3 has 16 amino acids. Germline loops: CDR1 SGDLS, CDR2 YYNGEE. The CDR3 nucleotides read TGTGCCAGCAGCGTAGGTCCCAGCGGCCACTCCTACGAGCAGTACTTC. Protein product: CASSVGPSGHSYEQYF.

The V call is TRBV18, the J call TRBJ2-3; 7 bases fit TRBD2. CDR3 length: 16 amino acids. From germline, CDR1 is KGHSH and CDR2 LQKENI. Trimming at V came to 1 base and at J to 0 bases, leaving 4 bases not matched to a gene. The CDR3 region is CASSPLTGGSTDTQYF. The CDR3 nucleotides are TGTGCCAGCTCACCACTTACGGGAGGTAGCACAGATACGCAGTATTTT.

The chain uses TRBV6-6 and TRBJ2-7; TRBD1 aligns across 9 bases. Germline CDR1 reads MNHNY; CDR2 reads SVGAGI (reference sequence). The V and J ends lost 6 bases and 5 bases, in that order; junction bases with no gene match: 11. The CDR3 length is 15 residues. CDR3: CASSTTWTGANEQYF. CDR3 nucleotide sequence: TGTGCCAGCAGCACCACTTGGACAGGGGCAAACGAGCAGTACTTC.

This clone showed up just once. This rearrangement joins TRBV20-1 to TRBJ2-3; 9 bases are a match to TRBD2. The germline CDR1 and CDR2 sequences are DFQATT and SNEGSKA (reference sequence). The CDR3 is 17 residues long. V was clipped by 3 bases and J by 6 bases; unmatched bases: 16. CDR3 residues: CSASRFSGGSRRDTQYF. The CDR3 DNA sequence: TGCAGTGCTAGTCGGTTCAGCGGGGGGTCCCGAAGGGATACGCAGTATTTT.

The rearrangement uses TRBV3-1 (or the pseudogene TRBV3-2) and TRBJ1-2; tentatively, D is TRBD1 (6 bases). Germline V gene data show CDR1 as LGHDT and CDR2 as YNNKEL (reference sequence). This CDR3 comprises 14 residues. V lost 2 bases, J lost 5 bases, and 12 bases lay in between. CDR3 protein: CASSQRQEFYGYTF. The DNA of the CDR3 is TGTGCCAGCAGCCAAAGACAGGAGTTTTATGGCTACACCTTC.

V gene TRBV6-5 combines with J gene TRBJ2-3, with a tentative D call TRBD2 (6 bases). From germline, CDR1 is MNHEY and CDR2 SVGAGI. This CDR3 has 14 residues. V dropped 10 bases and J dropped 4 bases, with 18 bases sitting between them. The CDR3 DNA is TGTGCCACCAATTCGGGACTTTACGCAGATACGCAGTATTTT. Translation gives CATNSGLYADTQYF.

The chain recombines TRBV5-1 with TRBJ2-1; 7 nucleotides match TRBD2. V dropped 3 bases and J dropped 6; count of bases not matched to a gene: 12. CDR1 SGHRS and CDR2 YFSETQ come from the germline V gene. The CDR3 extends over 16 amino acids. The CDR3 protein is CASSYIPGLNINEQFF. DNA of the CDR3: TGCGCCAGCAGCTATATTCCGGGACTAAATATCAATGAGCAGTTCTTC.

The rearrangement uses TRBV7-9 and TRBJ1-6; TRBD1 matches at 7 bases. The V segment lost 4 bases and the J segment 7 bases; nucleotides outside the gene matches: 4. Germline V gives CDR1 SEHNR, CDR2 FQNEAQ (reference sequence). The length of the CDR3 is 14 residues. The CDR3 is CASSSDRTNSPLHF. The CDR3, as DNA: TGTGCCAGCAGCTCGGACAGGACCAATTCACCCCTCCACTTT.

This rearrangement joins TRBV5-1 to TRBJ2-7; 9 bases line up with TRBD1. Looked up from germline, CDR1 is SGHRS and CDR2 is YFSETQ. V was clipped by 5 bases and J by 5 bases; unmatched bases: 11. The CDR3 length is 15 residues. The CDR3 loop is CASRSPGTGNNEQYF. DNA of the CDR3: TGCGCCAGCAGATCTCCCGGGACAGGGAACAACGAGCAGTACTTC.

The V call is TRBV7-9, the J call TRBJ2-5; D might be TRBD2 (5 bases). The CDR3 length is 14 residues. From germline, CDR1 is SEHNR and CDR2 FQNEAQ (reference sequence). V shed 2 bases and J shed 4 bases, with 11 bases lying between them. The CDR3 DNA follows: TGTGCCAGCAGCTTAAGCAGCGGCGGAGAGACCCAGTACTTC. Translating gives CASSLSSGGETQYF.

The gene calls are TRBV14 and TRBJ2-3; the D is unclear. V shed 1 base and J shed 9 bases, with 11 bases lying between them. Per the germline V gene, CDR1 is SGHDN and CDR2 is FVKESK. The CDR3 loop spans 13 amino acids. The DNA for the CDR3 is TGTGCCAGCAGCCAAGGAGCCTTCGGGACGCAGTATTTT. This codes for CASSQGAFGTQYF.

The chain employs TRBV10-3 and TRBJ1-5, with 9 bases that match TRBD1. The CDR3 is made up of 16 amino acids. Germline V gives CDR1 ENHRY, CDR2 SYGVKD. V was pared by 5 bases and J by 0 bases, with 5 bases of the junction left unmatched. This CDR3 is CAISTGGPRSNQPQHF. CDR3 DNA: TGTGCCATCAGTACAGGGGGCCCCCGTAGCAATCAGCCCCAGCATTTT.

The chain links TRBV5-6 to TRBJ1-2, with 10 bases matching TRBD1. The CDR3 is made up of 14 amino acids. Trimming at V came to 7 bases and at J to 4 bases, leaving 7 bases not matched to a gene. The germline V gene has CDR1 SGHDT and CDR2 YYEEEE. CDR3 nucleotide sequence: TGTGCCAGCGCGACAGGGGGCGCGGGCTATGGCTACACCTTC. Translated, it gives CASATGGAGYGYTF.

The chain is built from TRBV11-2 and TRBJ2-7, with no clear D. V shed 3 bases and J shed 0 bases, with 12 bases lying between them. The CDR3 runs 15 residues. Germline-derived CDR1 and CDR2 are SGHAT and FQNNGV. The DNA of the CDR3 is TGTGCCAGCAGCTTCCGCCGTACGAGCTCCTACGAGCAGTACTTC. Protein product: CASSFRRTSSYEQYF. The full variable domain, completed using reference TRBV11-2 and TRBJ2-7, is EAGVAQSPRYKIIEKRQSVAFWCNPISGHATLYWYQQILGQGPKLLIQFQNNGVVDDSQLPKDRFSAERLKGVDSTLKIQPAKLEDSAVYLCASSFRRTSSYEQYFGPGTRLTVT.

In DNA, the CDR3 is TGTGCCAGCAGTGAAAGGGGCAGCGTGGGCACTGAAGCTTTCTTT. Translating it yields CASSERGSVGTEAFF. The rearrangement uses TRBV2 and TRBJ1-1; tentative D call: TRBD1 (5 bases). Germline assignment: CDR1 SNHLY and CDR2 FYNNEI. The CDR3 consists of 15 residues. Trimming took 2 bases from V and 4 from J, leaving 14 bases between them.

V usage is TRBV18 and J usage is TRBJ2-3, with TRBD2 identical over 11 bases. CDR1 KGHSH and CDR2 LQKENI come from the germline V gene. There are 18 residues in the CDR3. With V trimmed by 3 bases and J by 3 bases, 11 bases remained unmatched. In DNA, the CDR3 is TGTGCCAGCTCACCCCTACGTAGCGGGGGGGGTGCGACAGATACGCAGTATTTT. This sequence encodes CASSPLRSGGGATDTQYF.

The chain uses TRBV5-1 and TRBJ2-6; 8 nucleotides align to TRBD1. CDR3 length: 17 residues. Germline V gene sequence: CDR1 SGHRS, CDR2 YFSETQ. The V segment lost 4 bases and the J segment 1 base; nucleotides outside the gene matches: 7. The CDR3 bases are TGCGCCAGCAGCCCCGGGACAGGTACTTCTGGGGCCAACGTCCTGACTTTC. It is translated as CASSPGTGTSGANVLTF.

This chain uses TRBV28 with TRBJ2-5; D is unclear. V dropped 2 bases and J dropped 3 bases, with 4 bases sitting between them. This CDR3 contains 12 residues. Germline-derived CDR1 and CDR2 are MDHEN and SYDVKM. DNA for the CDR3: TGTGCCAGCAGTTTACTAAAAGAGACCCAGTACTTC. It encodes CASSLLKETQYF.

The J gene is TRBJ1-5, the V gene TRBV19; tentatively, D is TRBD1 (5 bases). The length of the CDR3 is 15 residues. Germline values: CDR1 LNHDA, CDR2 SQIVND (reference sequence). Deletions cut 2 bases from V and 15 bases from J, with 23 bases between. The CDR3 nucleotides read TGTGCCAGTAGTATATCAGGAGGGGCATACACGTTGGGGCATTTT. Protein product: CASSISGGAYTLGHF.

V usage is TRBV5-1 and J usage is TRBJ2-5, with D perhaps matching TRBD1 (6 bases). The CDR3 runs 15 residues. Per the germline V gene, CDR1 is SGHRS and CDR2 is YFSETQ. V was pared by 4 bases and J by 0 bases, with 13 bases between. The CDR3 sequence: CASSPGTPYQETQYF. In nucleotides, the CDR3 is TGCGCCAGCAGCCCGGGGACACCGTACCAAGAGACCCAGTACTTC. Full variable domain (missing parts from reference TRBV5-1 and TRBJ2-5): KAGVTQTPRYLIKTRGQQVTLSCSPISGHRSVSWYQQTPGQGLQFLFEYFSETQRNKGNFPGRFSGRQFSNSRSEMNVSTLELGDSALYLCASSPGTPYQETQYFGPGTRLLVL.

This chain connects TRBV12-3 or TRBV12-4 to TRBJ2-2, with a possible D match to TRBD1 (5 bases). Trimming took 2 bases from V and 8 from J, leaving 6 bases between them. This CDR3 has 12 amino acids. The CDR3 DNA reads TGTGCCAGCAGTTTAAGGACAGGGGAGCTGTTTTTT. Translated, it gives CASSLRTGELFF.

CDR3 in amino acids: CASSWAGTNQPQHF. CDR3 bases: TGTGCCAGCAGTTGGGCCGGGACTAATCAGCCCCAGCATTTT. The chain has TRBV27 and TRBJ1-5; D may be TRBD1 (5 bases). The V gene lost 4 bases and the J gene lost 4 bases, with 11 bases spanning the gap. The CDR3 spans 14 residues. Germline CDR1 and CDR2: MNHEY and SMNVEV (reference sequence).

The chain joins TRBV9 to TRBJ1-1; D is ambiguous. The CDR3 spans 14 residues. Germline loops: CDR1 SGDLS, CDR2 YYNGEE. Deletions cut 0 bases from V and 0 bases from J, with 6 bases between. CDR3 sequence: CASSVAGVNTEAFF. CDR3 nucleotides: TGTGCCAGCAGCGTAGCTGGAGTGAACACTGAAGCTTTCTTT.

The gene calls are TRBV2 and TRBJ1-1, with 9 bases matching TRBD1. The CDR3 runs 15 residues. Germline CDR1 is SNHLY and CDR2 is FYNNEI. V lost 8 bases, J lost 2 bases, and 9 bases stayed unmatched. The CDR3, as DNA: TGTGCCAGCGTCGGGACAGGGTATCTTAACACTGAAGCTTTCTTT. Encoded protein: CASVGTGYLNTEAFF.

This clone has a handful of counts. This chain joins TRBV10-3 and TRBJ2-5; 7 bases are shared with TRBD2. The CDR3 spans 13 residues. Trimming at V came to 6 bases and at J to 5 bases, leaving 6 bases not matched to a gene. Looked up from germline, CDR1 is ENHRY and CDR2 is SYGVKD. The CDR3: CAISRRAGETQYF. The DNA of the CDR3 is TGTGCCATCAGCCGGAGAGCGGGGGAGACCCAGTACTTC.

This rearrangement joins TRBV6-4 to TRBJ1-1; no clear D. The germline gives CDR1 MRHNA, CDR2 SNTAGT. The germline V and J ends were trimmed by 4 bases and 2 bases, with 8 bases remaining between them. This CDR3 region has 13 residues. CDR3 nucleotide sequence: TGTGCCAGCAGTGTGGGCGTAAACACTGAAGCTTTCTTT. Its protein product is CASSVGVNTEAFF.

The chain combines TRBV27 with TRBJ1-6; D remains unclear. Per the germline V gene, CDR1 is MNHEY and CDR2 is SMNVEV (reference sequence). CDR3 length: 15 residues. V dropped 5 bases and J dropped 4 bases, with 12 bases sitting between them. In DNA form, the CDR3 reads TGTGCCAGCAGTAATCGAACACCTTATAATTCACCCCTCCACTTT. Translating gives CASSNRTPYNSPLHF.

This sequence joins TRBV5-8 and TRBJ2-1, with 14 nucleotides matching TRBD2. The CDR3 has 18 residues. The V and J ends lost 1 base and 6 bases, in that order; junction bases with no gene match: 9. The germline gives CDR1 SGHTS, CDR2 YDEGEE. The CDR3, as DNA: TGTGCCAGCAGCTTGTTAGGGACTAGCGGGGGAATTGGCAATGAGCAGTTCTTC. Translating gives CASSLLGTSGGIGNEQFF.

This chain uses TRBV30 with TRBJ2-2; a weak D match, TRBD2 (6 bases). V was clipped by 3 bases and J by 4 bases, with 12 bases between them. The CDR3 totals 14 residues. CDR1 and CDR2 (germline): GTSNPN, SVGIG (reference sequence). This CDR3 is CAWRGTSGTGELFF. In nucleotides, the CDR3 is TGTGCCTGGAGGGGGACTTCTGGCACCGGGGAGCTGTTTTTT.

V and J are TRBV6-2 or TRBV6-3 and TRBJ1-1; weak D call: TRBD1 (5 bases). The CDR3 length is 13 residues. Deletions cut 3 bases from V and 4 bases from J, with 9 bases between. The germline V gene has CDR1 MNHEY and CDR2 SVGEGT. The CDR3 sequence: CASSYQGTTEAFF. The CDR3, as DNA: TGTGCCAGCAGTTATCAGGGTACCACTGAAGCTTTCTTT.

J is TRBJ2-7 and V is TRBV19; 9 bases agree with TRBD1. Unmatched junction bases numbered 7, after V lost 5 bases and J lost 2 bases. Germline CDR1 and CDR2: LNHDA and SQIVND (reference sequence). The CDR3 is 15 residues long. CDR3 protein: CASSGPGQGPYEQYF. CDR3 DNA sequence: TGTGCCAGTAGTGGGCCGGGACAGGGACCCTACGAGCAGTACTTC.

V is TRBV19 and J is TRBJ2-1, with D possibly being TRBD2 (5 bases). V was cut by 3 bases and J by 15 bases, with 15 bases left in between. The CDR3 contains 12 residues. The germline V gene encodes CDR1 LNHDA and CDR2 SQIVND (reference sequence). The CDR3: CASSMVYRDWFF. The CDR3 DNA reads TGTGCCAGTAGTATGGTTTACCGGGATTGGTTCTTC.